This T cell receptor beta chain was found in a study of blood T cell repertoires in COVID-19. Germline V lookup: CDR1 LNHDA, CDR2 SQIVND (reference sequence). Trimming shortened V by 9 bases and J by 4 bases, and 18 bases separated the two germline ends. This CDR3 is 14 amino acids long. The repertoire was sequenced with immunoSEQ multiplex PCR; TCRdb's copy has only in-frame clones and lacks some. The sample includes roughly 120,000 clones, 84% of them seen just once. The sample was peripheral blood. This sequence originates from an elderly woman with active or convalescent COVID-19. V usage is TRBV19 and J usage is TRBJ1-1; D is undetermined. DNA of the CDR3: TGTGCCAGCGCGAGAGGGCAGGATCCCACTGAAGCTTTCTTT. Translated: CASARGQDPTEAFF.